The source of this TCR beta chain is a study of T-cell reconstitution after alpha-beta-depleted transplantation in children. Study results and limitations: T-cell numbers and diversity one year post-transplant derived largely from freshly generated T cells. Where alpha-beta T cells came from about two months after transplant was reportedly several hundred expanded graft clones. TCRbeta diversity was high at day 60 in some patients (a result of surviving recipient T cells and thymic progenitors).

Construction of the TCRbeta library involved unique molecular identifiers. TCRdb re-analysed the PCR reads in MiXCR, keeping a single row per CDR3 protein. In the table there are 490,000 or so distinct CDR3 sequences, under 12% of which are singletons. Regarding this clonotype: What it binds is unknown.

The CDR3 sequence is 13 residues long. V dropped 6 bases and J dropped 5; count of bases not matched to a gene: 4. The sequencing used PBMCs, collected before TCRalphabeta/CD19-depleted stem cell transplant. V and J are TRBV12-3 or TRBV12-4 and TRBJ2-7; TRBD2 agrees at 10 bases. The TCR originated in a child aged 2 to 10 with inherited bone marrow failure, due to receive a stem cell transplant. In nucleotides, the CDR3 is TGTGCCAGCAGGAGCGGGAGGGTGAACGAGCAGTACTTC. Translating it yields CASRSGRVNEQYF.